The entry below describes one T cell receptor beta chain. The data derive from a study of cytomegalovirus exposure and HLA in healthy donors. The study ran its PCR with 60 Vbeta and 13 Jbeta primers. Libraries were prepared by immunoSEQ multiplex PCR; TCRdb keeps only in-frame clonotypes and omits some of them. The sample holds roughly 180,000 clones, more than 65% seen once. Germline V gene sequence: CDR1 MNHNS, CDR2 SASEGT. V lost 3 bases and J lost 7, with 12 bases in between. The CDR3 has 13 amino acids. The sample comprised PBMCs. The chain carries TRBV6-1 and TRBJ1-2; D is possibly TRBD1 (6 bases). This clonotype was sampled from a woman aged 25 to 39 in good health and CMV-seropositive. CDR3 loop: CASSEGAWSGYTF. In DNA form, the CDR3 reads TGTGCCAGCAGTGAGGGGGCTTGGTCTGGCTACACCTTC.